The source of this TCR beta chain is a study of control samples from healthy donors and cancer patients. Trimming took 2 bases from V and 10 from J, leaving 21 bases between them. Germline loops: CDR1 SGHTA, CDR2 FQGNSA. The CDR3 is made up of 17 amino acids. Sequenced by immunoSEQ multiplex PCR; TCRdb stores in-frame clones only, minus some. The sample has about 89,000 clones; about 84% are singletons. This chain connects TRBV7-2 to TRBJ1-6; D is perhaps TRBD1 (5 bases). The sequence derives from a middle-aged woman in good health. The specimen sequenced was blood. Here the CDR3 DNA reads TGTGCCAGCAGCTTATACGGGGGTGAAAGTCTAGGGTCACCCCTCCACTTT. It encodes CASSLYGGESLGSPLHF.